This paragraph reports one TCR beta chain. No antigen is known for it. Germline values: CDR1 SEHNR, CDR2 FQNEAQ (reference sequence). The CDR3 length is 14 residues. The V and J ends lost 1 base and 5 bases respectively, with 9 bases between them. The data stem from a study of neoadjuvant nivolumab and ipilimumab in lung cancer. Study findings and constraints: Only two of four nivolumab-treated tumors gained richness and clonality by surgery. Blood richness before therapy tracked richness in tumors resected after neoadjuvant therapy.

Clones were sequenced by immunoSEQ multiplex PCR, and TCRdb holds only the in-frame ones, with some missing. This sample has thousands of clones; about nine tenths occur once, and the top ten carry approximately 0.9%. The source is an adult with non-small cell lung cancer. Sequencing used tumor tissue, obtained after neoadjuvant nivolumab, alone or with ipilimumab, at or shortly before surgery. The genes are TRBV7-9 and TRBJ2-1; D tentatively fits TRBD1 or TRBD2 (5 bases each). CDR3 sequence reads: CASSLGGGNNEQFF. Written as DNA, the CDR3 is TGTGCCAGCAGCTTAGGTGGGGGAAACAATGAGCAGTTCTTC.